Below, one T cell receptor beta chain is given with its context. Its cognate antigen is unknown. These data belong to a study of T cell responses to AZD1222 COVID-19 vaccine. Notes on the study in general: Regions left unmutated in variants are reportedly the target of nearly half of spike-specific TCRs. White British donors predominated, females outnumbered males, and clonal diversity was possibly underestimated. Samples come after the peak T cell response, not at day 14. AZD1222 recipients seropositive at baseline numbered only 6 or 7.

This CDR3 has 16 residues. Germline V gene data show CDR1 as MNHEY and CDR2 as SVGAGI. V was pared by 0 bases and J by 2 bases, with 14 bases between. Some clones are missing from TCRdb's copy, which holds only in-frame ones; the method was immunoSEQ multiplex PCR. This sample has about 100,000 clones, with around 87% found just once. V usage is TRBV6-5 and J usage is TRBJ2-7; a weak D match, TRBD2 (5 bases). The TCR sequence derives from an adult in good health. The sample was peripheral blood, taken on day 0 of AZD1222 vaccination. The CDR3 DNA sequence: TGTGCCAGCAGTTACTCCGTTACGGGGATTGCCTACGAGCAGTACTTC. Residues: CASSYSVTGIAYEQYF.